This TCR beta chain was recorded in a study of blood T cell repertoires in COVID-19. At the level of the study: Both acute and convalescent COVID-19 samples were obtained from the United States, Italy and Spain.

Method: immunoSEQ multiplex PCR; TCRdb's copy keeps in-frame clones and lacks some. Counted here are approximately 150,000 clones, 90% occurring once; the ten biggest clones make up about 18%. CDR3 length: 11 residues. The germline V gene has CDR1 SEHNR and CDR2 FQNEAQ (reference sequence). V was pared by 5 bases and J by 7 bases, with 8 bases between. Sequenced: peripheral blood. The chain combines TRBV7-9 with TRBJ1-1; no definite D call. This TCR came from a man between 60 and 70 years old with active or convalescent COVID-19. The CDR3 reads CASSPLIEAFF. The CDR3 DNA reads TGTGCCAGCAGCCCTCTAATTGAAGCTTTCTTT.